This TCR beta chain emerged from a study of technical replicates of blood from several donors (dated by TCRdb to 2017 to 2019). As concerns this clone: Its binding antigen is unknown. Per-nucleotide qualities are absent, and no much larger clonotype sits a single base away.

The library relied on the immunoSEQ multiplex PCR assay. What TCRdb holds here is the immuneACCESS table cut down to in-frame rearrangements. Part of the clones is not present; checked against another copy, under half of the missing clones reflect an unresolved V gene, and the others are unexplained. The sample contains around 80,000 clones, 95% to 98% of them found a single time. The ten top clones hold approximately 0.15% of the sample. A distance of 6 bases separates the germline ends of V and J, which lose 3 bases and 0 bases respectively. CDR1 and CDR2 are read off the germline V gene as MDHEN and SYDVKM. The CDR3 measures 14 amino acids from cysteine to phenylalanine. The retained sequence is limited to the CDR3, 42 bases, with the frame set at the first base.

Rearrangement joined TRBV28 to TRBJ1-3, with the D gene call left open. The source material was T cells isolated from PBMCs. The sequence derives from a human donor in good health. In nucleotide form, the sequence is TGTGCCAGCAGTTTGTACAGCTCTGGAAACACCATATATTTT. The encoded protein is CASSLYSSGNTIYF.